Listed below are T cell receptor beta chains from one sample, sequenced in a study of response to subunit inactivated influenza vaccine. TCRdb reanalysed the RT-PCR reads using MiXCR and keeps one entry per CDR3 protein. In the table there are under 200,000 distinct CDR3 sequences, 10% to 15% of which are singletons. These data were also filed under a second study, of T cells expressing NK-cell markers.

The sequenced sample was CD8+ T cells sorted from PBMCs, obtained 11 to 12 days after vaccination. All receptors derive from a man aged 45-65 years who received an inactivated influenza vaccine. The CDR3 runs from the conserved cysteine through the conserved F or W. The D gene is left open where the match is weak. Where a row states a size, it is once, few, many or the class of an expanded clone; other rows omit it.

.	TRBJ1-1	many	TRBV4-1	CASSQIGRREAFF	TGCGCCAGCAGCCAGATCGGCAGGCGTGAAGCTTTCTTT
TRBD2	TRBJ2-7	.	TRBV20-1	CSARPTVREGGWPPSYEQYF	TGCAGTGCTAGACCCACCGTTCGGGAGGGGGGGTGGCCGCCCTCCTACGAGCAGTACTTC
TRBD1	TRBJ2-1	many	TRBV12-3/TRBV12-4	CASRPGTGSNEQFF	TGTGCCAGCCGGCCCGGGACAGGTTCGAATGAGCAGTTCTTC
TRBD1	TRBJ2-5	medium-sized	TRBV4-3	CASSQEDNRGETQYF	TGCGCCAGCAGCCAAGAAGACAACAGGGGAGAGACCCAGTACTTC
.	TRBJ2-7	few	TRBV29-1	CSVEGGDHSSYEQYF	TGCAGCGTTGAAGGGGGGGACCACAGCTCCTACGAGCAGTACTTC
TRBD1	TRBJ2-7	.	TRBV28	CASSDSIGQGHREQYF	TGTGCCAGCAGTGACTCTATTGGACAGGGTCATCGGGAGCAGTACTTC
TRBD1	TRBJ2-7	few	TRBV20-1	CSARDRGTGSYEQYF	TGCAGTGCTAGAGATCGGGGGACAGGATCCTACGAGCAGTACTTC
.	TRBJ1-2	few	TRBV10-3	CAISPRQENWGYTF	TGTGCCATCAGCCCCCGACAGGAGAATTGGGGCTACACCTTC
.	TRBJ1-1	.	TRBV4-2	CASNRRAGDTEAFF	TGTGCCAGCAATCGCAGGGCCGGCGACACTGAAGCTTTCTTT
.	TRBJ2-1	few	TRBV6-2/TRBV6-3	CASSYGESYNEQFF	TGTGCCAGCAGTTACGGGGAATCCTACAATGAGCAGTTCTTC
.	TRBJ2-7	.	TRBV11-2	CASSGFGADAHYEQYF	TGTGCCAGCAGTGGCTTTGGCGCTGATGCCCACTACGAGCAGTACTTC
.	TRBJ2-7	few	TRBV5-1	CASSYAGSGYEQYF	TGCGCCAGCAGTTACGCGGGGAGCGGCTACGAGCAGTACTTC
.	TRBJ2-3	few	TRBV20-1	CSANRPDPSTDTQYF	TGCAGTGCTAATAGACCAGACCCTTCCACAGATACGCAGTATTTT
.	TRBJ2-1	few	TRBV7-2	CASSVAWPPLNNEQFF	TGTGCCAGCAGCGTGGCGTGGCCCCCACTAAACAATGAGCAGTTCTTC
TRBD2	TRBJ2-7	.	TRBV7-8	CASSRAGTSGGVSYEQYF	TGTGCCAGCAGCCGAGCCGGGACTAGCGGGGGGGTCTCCTACGAGCAGTACTTC
.	TRBJ1-2	few	TRBV28	CASSYHRDRYGYTF	TGTGCCAGCAGCTATCATCGGGACCGCTATGGCTACACCTTC
TRBD2	TRBJ2-1	few	TRBV6-2/TRBV6-3	CASLLGREAVFNEQFF	TGTGCCAGCCTCCTCGGGCGGGAGGCGGTGTTCAATGAGCAGTTCTTC
TRBD1	TRBJ2-7	many	TRBV12-3/TRBV12-4	CASRADRVNEQYF	TGTGCCAGCAGGGCAGACAGGGTTAACGAGCAGTACTTC
.	TRBJ1-1	.	TRBV28	CASSPLPGAPTEAFF	TGTGCCAGCAGTCCCCTCCCGGGGGCGCCCACTGAAGCTTTCTTT
TRBD2	TRBJ2-3	.	TRBV28	CASSLTSGGDTQYF	TGTGCCAGCAGTTTAACCTCGGGGGGAGATACGCAGTATTTT
.	TRBJ1-2	many	TRBV19	CASSVGTFYGYTF	TGTGCCAGTAGTGTGGGGACATTCTATGGCTACACCTTC
TRBD2	TRBJ2-5	few	TRBV29-1	CSVEGREQETQYF	TGCAGCGTCGAGGGGAGGGAGCAAGAGACCCAGTACTTC
.	TRBJ1-5	many	TRBV4-2	CASSQDWGGGDQPQHF	TGTGCCAGCAGCCAAGACTGGGGCGGGGGGGATCAGCCCCAGCATTTT
.	TRBJ2-7	.	TRBV6-1	CASSPGRTYEQYF	TGTGCCAGCAGCCCGGGACGGACCTACGAGCAGTACTTC
.	TRBJ2-7	few	TRBV27	CASRQGYEQYF	TGTGCCAGCAGACAGGGTTACGAGCAGTACTTC
.	TRBJ2-1	many	TRBV6-1	CASSDREVNEQFF	TGTGCCAGCAGTGACAGGGAGGTCAATGAGCAGTTCTTC
.	TRBJ1-2	.	TRBV20-1	CSARDTSYYGYTF	TGCAGTGCTAGAGATACATCTTACTATGGCTACACCTTC
.	TRBJ2-2	few	TRBV6-2/TRBV6-3	CASSYSQGARFTGELFF	TGTGCCAGCAGTTATTCTCAAGGGGCCCGTTTCACCGGGGAGCTGTTTTTT
.	TRBJ2-2	.	TRBV30	CAWSVPTTFTGELFF	TGTGCCTGGAGTGTCCCGACGACATTCACCGGGGAGCTGTTTTTT
.	TRBJ2-7	few	TRBV20-1	CSARGLTVFYEQYF	TGCAGTGCTAGAGGCCTGACAGTATTCTACGAGCAGTACTTC
.	TRBJ2-3	few	TRBV5-4	CASSLAFTDPSTDTQYF	TGTGCCAGCAGCTTGGCGTTTACGGATCCTAGCACAGATACGCAGTATTTT
.	TRBJ2-7	many	TRBV7-9	CASSPKGLEQYF	TGTGCCAGCAGCCCGAAGGGACTCGAGCAGTACTTC
.	TRBJ2-7	few	TRBV7-6	CASSLGGSGEQYF	TGTGCCAGCAGCTTAGGAGGGTCGGGGGAGCAGTACTTC
.	TRBJ2-7	few	TRBV5-1	CASSTGYGTLEQYF	TGCGCCAGCAGCACTGGATACGGGACTCTGGAGCAGTACTTC
TRBD2	TRBJ2-1	few	TRBV19	CASSILAASYNEQFF	TGTGCCAGTAGTATTCTAGCGGCCTCCTACAATGAGCAGTTCTTC
.	TRBJ1-5	.	TRBV25-1	CASSERMWDTQPQHF	TGTGCCAGCAGTGAAAGGATGTGGGATACTCAGCCCCAGCATTTT
.	TRBJ2-5	.	TRBV21-1	CASSKSLSRTQYF	TGTGCCAGCAGCAAAAGCCTTTCGAGGACCCAGTACTTC
TRBD2	TRBJ2-1	few	TRBV13	CASSTRSGGGFNEQFF	TGTGCCAGCAGCACTCGGAGCGGGGGGGGTTTCAATGAGCAGTTCTTC
TRBD2	TRBJ2-7	few	TRBV5-1	CASSWTPGLTYEQYF	TGCGCCAGCAGCTGGACCCCGGGACTAACCTACGAGCAGTACTTC
.	TRBJ2-7	.	TRBV12-3/TRBV12-4	CASSLVLRRAGGPYEQYF	.
.	TRBJ2-3	.	TRBV6-2/TRBV6-3	CASSLSTYTDTQYF	TGTGCCAGCAGCCTTTCCACTTACACAGATACGCAGTATTTT
.	TRBJ2-5	few	TRBV2	CASIQGEETQYF	TGTGCCAGCATACAGGGCGAAGAGACCCAGTACTTC
.	TRBJ1-1	.	TRBV7-2	CASSLYLGRDTEAFF	TGTGCCAGCAGCTTATATTTGGGGAGGGATACTGAAGCTTTCTTT
.	TRBJ1-2	many	TRBV11-2	CASSAGVGDYGYTF	TGTGCCAGCAGCGCCGGGGTGGGGGACTATGGCTACACCTTC
.	TRBJ2-1	many	TRBV5-1	CASSLTPPDSYNEQFF	TGCGCCAGCAGCTTGACTCCCCCCGACTCCTACAATGAGCAGTTCTTC
TRBD1	TRBJ2-5	few	TRBV5-1	CASSLGHRGQETQYF	TGCGCCAGCAGCTTGGGACACAGGGGGCAAGAGACCCAGTACTTC
.	TRBJ1-1	many	TRBV7-8	CASSLARNTEAFF	TGTGCCAGCAGCTTAGCGAGAAACACTGAAGCTTTCTTT
.	TRBJ2-7	.	TRBV24-1	CATSDDGYEQYF	TGTGCCACCAGTGACGACGGCTACGAGCAGTACTTC
.	TRBJ2-7	.	TRBV14	CASSLDFLAVKTEASYEQYF	TGTGCCAGCAGCCTAGATTTTTTGGCGGTCAAGACCGAAGCTTCCTACGAGCAGTACTTC
.	TRBJ2-5	few	TRBV7-2	CASSLPRTGFLQETQYF	TGTGCCAGCAGCCTACCCCGAACAGGATTTCTCCAAGAGACCCAGTACTTC